This T cell receptor beta chain was obtained from a study of blood T cell repertoires in COVID-19. Study background: COVID-19 samples, acute and convalescent, were from the United States, Italy and Spain. Sources were T cells, B-cell-depleted T cells, or PBMCs; the material itself was cDNA or gDNA.

Profiling relied on immunoSEQ multiplex PCR, and the TCRdb table lists in-frame clones only, not all of them. The sample carries under 250,000 clones, 70% to 90% recorded once. It was during active infection that Seattle patients were enrolled and then longitudinally followed. V was clipped by 4 bases and J by 4 bases, with 14 bases between them. This CDR3 spans 15 amino acids. Looked up from germline, CDR1 is MNHNY and CDR2 is SVGAGI (reference sequence). The sequence was obtained from a young man with COVID-19, enrolled during active disease. V is TRBV6-6 and J is TRBJ1-5, with D tentatively TRBD1 (5 bases). Sequencing used peripheral blood. The CDR3 sequence: CASSSSDRPNQPQHF. The CDR3 nucleotides are TGTGCCAGCAGTTCTTCCGACAGACCAAATCAGCCCCAGCATTTT.